One and the same sample provided the 17 T cell receptor beta chains below, sequenced in a study of lymphopenia after photon versus proton radiotherapy. Using immunoSEQ multiplex PCR, the repertoire was profiled, and TCRdb retains in-frame clones only, with some absent. The repertoire holds 50,000 to 75,000 clones, with approximately 83% as singletons. This specimen was peripheral blood, taken from a patient treated with photon-based radiotherapy. Source of these receptors: a middle-aged man with gastric cancer.

V and J are TRBV11-1 and TRBJ2-2; D gene uncertain. Germline V gives CDR1 SGHAT, CDR2 FQDESV (reference sequence). V was clipped by 1 base and J by 7 bases, with 7 bases between them. The CDR3 loop spans 13 amino acids. CDR3 coding DNA: TGTGCCAGCAGCTTAGAAGTGGGCGGGGAGCTGTTTTTT. It encodes CASSLEVGGELFF. Full variable domain (rest looked up from reference TRBV11-1 and TRBJ2-2): EAEVAQSPRYKITEKSQAVAFWCDPISGHATLYWYRQILGQGPELLVQFQDESVVDDSQLPKDRFSAERLKGVDSTLKIQPAELGDSAMYLCASSLEVGGELFFGEGSRLTVL.

The gene calls are TRBV11-1 and TRBJ2-1; TRBD1 might be the D (6 bases). The CDR3 is made up of 13 amino acids. V was cut by 5 bases and J by 6 bases, with 11 bases left in between. Germline V CDR1 and CDR2: SGHAT, FQDESV (reference sequence). In DNA, the CDR3 is TGTGCCAGCAGCACCCAACAGGGCAATGAGCAGTTCTTC. It translates to CASSTQQGNEQFF.

The chain couples TRBV2 to TRBJ2-1; D is uncertain. Germline V gene lookup returns CDR1 SNHLY and CDR2 FYNNEI. Trimming took 4 bases from V and 1 from J, leaving 8 bases between them. The CDR3 is 14 amino acids. The CDR3, as DNA: TGTGCCAGCAGTGCTTTGGTATCCTACAATGAGCAGTTCTTC. This encodes CASSALVSYNEQFF.

The rearrangement uses TRBV27 and TRBJ1-5; D may be TRBD1 (5 bases). Germline values: CDR1 MNHEY, CDR2 SMNVEV (reference sequence). CDR3 length equals 14 residues. V lost 5 bases and J lost 1, with 9 bases in between. This CDR3 is CASSTGGSNQPQHF. The CDR3 nucleotides read TGTGCCAGCAGTACCGGGGGGAGCAATCAGCCCCAGCATTTT.

The chain has TRBV7-9 and TRBJ2-2, with D perhaps being TRBD1 or TRBD2 (6 bases each). Germline lookup yields CDR1 SEHNR and CDR2 FQNEAQ (reference sequence). The germline V and J ends were trimmed by 6 bases and 4 bases, with 15 bases remaining between them. The CDR3 has 15 residues. Here the CDR3 DNA reads TGTGCCAGCAGGTTTCAACAGGGAGGCACCGGGGAGCTGTTTTTT. Encoded protein: CASRFQQGGTGELFF. Filled out from reference TRBV7-9 and TRBJ2-2, the complete variable domain reads DTGVSQNPRHKITKRGQNVTFRCDPISEHNRLYWYRQTLGQGPEFLTYFQNEAQLEKSRLLSDRFSAERPKGSFSTLEIQRTEQGDSAMYLCASRFQQGGTGELFFGEGSRLTVL.

The gene calls are TRBV9 and TRBJ1-1; 7 bases match TRBD1. This CDR3 region has 14 residues. The trim removed 3 bases at V and 1 base at J, leaving 3 bases unmatched. Per germline, CDR1 SGDLS and CDR2 YYNGEE. In DNA form, the CDR3 reads TGTGCCAGCAGCGCTCGACAGGGGAACACTGAAGCTTTCTTT. It yields the protein CASSARQGNTEAFF.

The V and J genes are TRBV4-3 and TRBJ1-3, with 7 bases aligning to TRBD1. J gave up 14 bases and V 0 bases, and 22 bases lay outside the gene matches. The CDR3 runs 18 residues. CDR1 and CDR2 (germline): LGHNA, YSLEER. Written as DNA, the CDR3 is TGCGCCAGCAGCCAAGACATGCTACAGGGGCCAGTCGGCAACGGGCTATATTTT. Translating it yields CASSQDMLQGPVGNGLYF.

The chain is built from TRBV10-3 and TRBJ1-5; maybe TRBD1 (6 bases). Germline CDR1 reads ENHRY; CDR2 reads SYGVKD. V was cut by 2 bases and J by 3 bases, with 20 bases left in between. This CDR3 has 18 residues. The CDR3 protein is CAISERKGGGWVNQPQHF. CDR3 nucleotides: TGTGCCATCAGTGAGAGGAAGGGGGGCGGCTGGGTCAATCAGCCCCAGCATTTT.

The chain joins TRBV6-1 to TRBJ2-7, with TRBD2 as a possible D gene (5 bases). Germline V lookup: CDR1 MNHNS, CDR2 SASEGT. V lost 4 bases and J 2 bases, leaving 9 bases between the germline ends. The CDR3 has 13 residues. CDR3 in amino acids: CASSVDGTYEQYF. The CDR3 bases are TGTGCCAGCAGTGTAGACGGGACCTACGAGCAGTACTTC.

The rearrangement links TRBV7-2 to TRBJ1-4; D perhaps matches TRBD1 (5 bases). CDR1 is SGHTA and CDR2 is FQGNSA in the germline V gene. The CDR3 covers 15 residues. The V end lost 6 bases, the J end lost 0 bases, and 11 bases lay between the germline ends. The chain's CDR3 is CASRDSGATNEKLFF. The CDR3 DNA follows: TGTGCCAGCAGGGACTCGGGGGCAACTAATGAAAAACTGTTTTTT.

This chain links TRBV5-8 with TRBJ1-2, with TRBD1 matching over 7 bases. Germline values: CDR1 SGHTS, CDR2 YDEGEE. The CDR3 consists of 13 residues. V shed 4 bases, J shed 8 bases, and the junction held 8 bases outside the gene matches. CDR3 in DNA: TGTGCCAGCAGCCGATTTAACAGGGGCGGCTACACCTTC. Translating it yields CASSRFNRGGYTF. The variable domain in full, with the rest retrieved from reference TRBV5-8 and TRBJ1-2, is EAGVTQSPTHLIKTRGQQATLRCSPISGHTSVYWYQQALGLGLQFLLWYDEGEERNRGNFPPRFSGRQFPNYSSELNVNALELEDSALYLCASSRFNRGGYTFGSGTRLTVV.

The J gene is TRBJ2-5, the V gene TRBV18; perhaps TRBD2 as D (5 bases). Per germline, CDR1 KGHSH and CDR2 LQKENI. The CDR3 loop spans 12 amino acids. The germline V and J ends were trimmed by 3 bases and 11 bases, with 13 bases remaining between them. This CDR3 is CASSPNEGEQYF. CDR3 coding DNA: TGTGCCAGCTCACCCAACGAGGGAGAGCAGTACTTC.

This clone is labeled medium-sized (0.01 to 0.1%). J is TRBJ2-1 and V is TRBV9; D perhaps matches TRBD1 (6 bases). Germline assignment: CDR1 SGDLS and CDR2 YYNGEE. The CDR3 is made up of 15 amino acids. V shed 6 bases and J shed 0 bases, with 13 bases lying between them. CDR3 sequence: CASTRGTTSYNEQFF. The CDR3 DNA is TGTGCCAGCACAAGGGGGACAACCTCCTACAATGAGCAGTTCTTC.

The chain links TRBV11-3 to TRBJ2-3, with 15 bases aligning to TRBD2. The junction had 12 bases not matched to a gene; V was cut back by 5 bases and J by 6 bases. Germline V gives CDR1 SGHNT, CDR2 YENEEA. The CDR3 spans 18 residues. CDR3 residues: CASSARTSGGARSDTQYF. CDR3 DNA: TGTGCCAGCAGCGCCCGGACTAGCGGGGGGGCCCGTTCCGATACGCAGTATTTT.

DNA of the CDR3: TGTGCCAGCAGCCAGATACCTAAGGGTGGCTACACCTTC. As protein: CASSQIPKGGYTF. The chain combines TRBV14 with TRBJ1-2, with D uncertain. Germline-derived CDR1 and CDR2 are SGHDN and FVKESK. This CDR3 region has 13 residues. V was trimmed by 3 bases and J by 7 bases, leaving 12 bases between them.

The chain recombines TRBV9 with TRBJ1-3; D remains ambiguous. Trimming removed 0 bases at V and 0 bases at J, with 10 bases between. Per germline, CDR1 SGDLS and CDR2 YYNGEE. This CDR3 has 16 residues. The CDR3: CASSVDGLPSGNTIYF. The DNA of the CDR3 is TGTGCCAGCAGCGTAGACGGCCTACCCTCTGGAAACACCATATATTTT. Using reference TRBV9 and TRBJ1-3 for the parts outside the CDR3, the full variable domain is DSGVTQTPKHLITATGQRVTLRCSPRSGDLSVYWYQQSLDQGLQFLIQYYNGEERAKGNILERFSAQQFPDLHSELNLSSLELGDSALYFCASSVDGLPSGNTIYFGEGSWLTVV.

V is TRBV13 and J is TRBJ1-3; the D is unclear. V was pared by 5 bases and J by 4 bases, with 9 bases between. The CDR3 totals 13 residues. CDR1 is PRHDT and CDR2 is FYEKMQ in the germline V gene (reference sequence). The CDR3 nucleotides read TGTGCCAGCAGCACCCTGGGAGGAAACACCATATATTTT. Its translation: CASSTLGGNTIYF.